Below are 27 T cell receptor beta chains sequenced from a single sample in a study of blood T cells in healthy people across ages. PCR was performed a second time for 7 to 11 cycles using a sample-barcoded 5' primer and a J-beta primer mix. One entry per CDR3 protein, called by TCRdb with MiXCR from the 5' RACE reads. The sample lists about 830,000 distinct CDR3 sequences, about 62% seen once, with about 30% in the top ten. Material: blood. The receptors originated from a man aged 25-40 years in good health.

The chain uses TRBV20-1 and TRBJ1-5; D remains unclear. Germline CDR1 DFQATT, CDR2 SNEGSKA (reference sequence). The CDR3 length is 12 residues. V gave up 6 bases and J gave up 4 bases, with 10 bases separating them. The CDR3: CSAPRGNQPQHF. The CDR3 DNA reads TGCAGTGCCCCGAGAGGAAATCAGCCCCAGCATTTT.

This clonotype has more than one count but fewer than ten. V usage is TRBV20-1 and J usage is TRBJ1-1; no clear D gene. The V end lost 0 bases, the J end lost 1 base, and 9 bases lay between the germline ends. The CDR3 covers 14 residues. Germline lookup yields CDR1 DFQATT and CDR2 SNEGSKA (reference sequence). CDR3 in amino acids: CSARDGRKNTEAFF. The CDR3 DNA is TGCAGTGCTAGAGATGGCAGAAAGAACACTGAAGCTTTCTTT.

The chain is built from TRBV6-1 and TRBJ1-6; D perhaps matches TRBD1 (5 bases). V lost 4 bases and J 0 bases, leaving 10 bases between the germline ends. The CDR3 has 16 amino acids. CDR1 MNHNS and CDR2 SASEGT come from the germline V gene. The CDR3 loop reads CASSGGRSSYNSPLHF. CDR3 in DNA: TGTGCCAGCAGTGGGGGCAGGAGCTCCTATAATTCACCCCTCCACTTT.

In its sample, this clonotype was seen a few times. The CDR3 region has the DNA TGCGCCAGCAGCCAAGATAGCCCGACTAGCGGGGGGGTCACAGATACGCAGTATTTT. Translation: CASSQDSPTSGGVTDTQYF. V and J are TRBV4-3 and TRBJ2-3; 14 bases agree with TRBD2. The CDR3 is 19 amino acids. V lost 0 bases to trimming and J lost 2 bases; unmatched junction nucleotides: 7. Germline V gene data show CDR1 as LGHNA and CDR2 as YSLEER.

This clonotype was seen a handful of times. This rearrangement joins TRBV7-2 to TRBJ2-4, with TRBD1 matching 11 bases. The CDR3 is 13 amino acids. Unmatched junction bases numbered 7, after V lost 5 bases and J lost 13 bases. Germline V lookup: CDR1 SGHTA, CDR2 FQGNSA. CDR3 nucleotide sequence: TGTGCCAGCAGCGGGGACAGGGGGGACGTGCAGTACTTC. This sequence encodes CASSGDRGDVQYF.

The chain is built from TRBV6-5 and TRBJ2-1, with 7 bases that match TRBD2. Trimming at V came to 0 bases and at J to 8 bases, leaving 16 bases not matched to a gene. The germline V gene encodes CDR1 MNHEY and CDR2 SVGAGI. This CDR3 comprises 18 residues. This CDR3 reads CASSYSISGGGTPHEQFF. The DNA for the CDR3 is TGTGCCAGCAGTTACTCAATCTCGGGCGGGGGAACCCCCCATGAGCAGTTCTTC.

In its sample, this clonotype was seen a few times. The CDR3 DNA reads as TGTGCCAGCAGCTTAGGGGTGAAGGGGCTATTGGGGGAGCAGTACTTC. Translating it yields CASSLGVKGLLGEQYF. The rearrangement joins TRBV7-2 to TRBJ2-4; possibly TRBD1 or TRBD2 for D (5 bases each). The germline V gene has CDR1 SGHTA and CDR2 FQGNSA. The CDR3 loop spans 16 amino acids. V lost 1 base to trimming and J lost 13 bases, with 23 bases between them.

This CDR3 is CSARDPGSGANVLTF. Here the CDR3 DNA reads TGCAGTGCTAGAGATCCTGGCTCTGGGGCCAACGTCCTGACTTTC. The chain employs TRBV20-1 and TRBJ2-6; D is undetermined. The CDR3 runs 15 residues. The V end was cut by 0 bases, the J end by 0 bases, with 6 bases between. Per the germline V gene, CDR1 is DFQATT and CDR2 is SNEGSKA (reference sequence).

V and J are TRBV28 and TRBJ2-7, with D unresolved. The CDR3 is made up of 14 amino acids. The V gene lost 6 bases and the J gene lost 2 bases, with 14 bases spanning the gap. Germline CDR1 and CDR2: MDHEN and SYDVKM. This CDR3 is CASSFGRLTYEQYF. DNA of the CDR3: TGTGCCAGCAGCTTTGGACGGTTAACCTACGAGCAGTACTTC. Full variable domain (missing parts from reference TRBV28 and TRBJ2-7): DVKVTQSSRYLVKRTGEKVFLECVQDMDHENMFWYRQDPGLGLRLIYFSYDVKMKEKGDIPEGYSVSREKKERFSLILESASTNQTSMYLCASSFGRLTYEQYFGPGTRLTVT.

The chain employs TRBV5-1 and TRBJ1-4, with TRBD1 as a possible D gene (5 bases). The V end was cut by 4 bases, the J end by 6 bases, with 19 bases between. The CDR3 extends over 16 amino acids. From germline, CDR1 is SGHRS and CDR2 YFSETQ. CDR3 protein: CASSRTGGSSDEKLFF. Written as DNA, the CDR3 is TGCGCCAGCAGCCGTACCGGGGGAAGCAGTGATGAAAAACTGTTTTTT.

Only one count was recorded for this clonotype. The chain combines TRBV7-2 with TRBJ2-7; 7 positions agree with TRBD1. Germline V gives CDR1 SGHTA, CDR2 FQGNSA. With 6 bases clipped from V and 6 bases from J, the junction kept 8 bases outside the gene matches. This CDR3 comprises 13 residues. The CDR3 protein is CASSISTGAEQYF. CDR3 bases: TGTGCCAGCAGTATTAGTACAGGGGCCGAGCAGTACTTC.

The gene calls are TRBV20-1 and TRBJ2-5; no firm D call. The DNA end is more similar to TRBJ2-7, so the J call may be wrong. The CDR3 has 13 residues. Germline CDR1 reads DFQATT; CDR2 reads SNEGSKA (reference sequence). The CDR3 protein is CSAPSVDRYEQYF. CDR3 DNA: TGCAGTGCTCCGTCCGTGGACCGTTACGAGCAGTACTTC.

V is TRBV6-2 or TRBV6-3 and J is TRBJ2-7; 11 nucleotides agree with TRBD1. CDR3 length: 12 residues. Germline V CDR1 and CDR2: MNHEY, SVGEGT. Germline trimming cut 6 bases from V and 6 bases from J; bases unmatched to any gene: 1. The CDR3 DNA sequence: TGTGCCAGCAGCGGGACAGGGGGCGAGCAGTACTTC. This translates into CASSGTGGEQYF.

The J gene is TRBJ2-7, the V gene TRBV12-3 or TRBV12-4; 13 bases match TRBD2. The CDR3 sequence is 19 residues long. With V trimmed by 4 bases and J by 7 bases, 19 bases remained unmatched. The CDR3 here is CASSSGLAGASSSYNEQYF. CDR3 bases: TGTGCCAGCAGTTCCGGACTAGCGGGGGCCTCGAGCTCCTACAATGAGCAGTACTTC.

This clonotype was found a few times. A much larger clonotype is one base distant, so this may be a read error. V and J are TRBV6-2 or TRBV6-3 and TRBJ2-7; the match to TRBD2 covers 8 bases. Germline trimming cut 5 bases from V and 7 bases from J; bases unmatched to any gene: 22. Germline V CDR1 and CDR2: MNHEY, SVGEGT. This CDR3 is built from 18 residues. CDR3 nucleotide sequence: TGTGCCAGCAGTCGATTGCGGATAATAGCGGGGCCATACAATGAGCAGTACTTC. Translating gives CASSRLRIIAGPYNEQYF.

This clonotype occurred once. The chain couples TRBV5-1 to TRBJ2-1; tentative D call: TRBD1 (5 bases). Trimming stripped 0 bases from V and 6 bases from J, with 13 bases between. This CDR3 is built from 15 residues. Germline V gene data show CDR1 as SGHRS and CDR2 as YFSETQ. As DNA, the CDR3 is TGCGCCAGCAGCTTGGCTCCACAGGAATCCAATGAGCAGTTCTTC. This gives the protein CASSLAPQESNEQFF.

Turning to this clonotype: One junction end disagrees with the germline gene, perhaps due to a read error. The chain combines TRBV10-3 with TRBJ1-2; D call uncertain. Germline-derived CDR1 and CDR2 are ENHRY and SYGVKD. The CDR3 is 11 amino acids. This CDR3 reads CAISANYGYTF. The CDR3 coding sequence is TGTGCCATTAGTGCTAACTATGGCTACACCTTC.

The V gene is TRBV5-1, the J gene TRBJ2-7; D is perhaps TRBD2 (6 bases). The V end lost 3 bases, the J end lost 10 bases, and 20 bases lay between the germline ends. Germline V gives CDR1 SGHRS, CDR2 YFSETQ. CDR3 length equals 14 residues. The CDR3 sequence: CASSSNSVREAQYF. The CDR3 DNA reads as TGCGCCAGCAGCTCCAACTCAGTAAGGGAGGCCCAGTACTTC.

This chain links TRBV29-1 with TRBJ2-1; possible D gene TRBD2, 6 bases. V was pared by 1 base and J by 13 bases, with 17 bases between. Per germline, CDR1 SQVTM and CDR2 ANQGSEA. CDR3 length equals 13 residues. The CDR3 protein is CSVEGVGEETQFF. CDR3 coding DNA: TGCAGCGTTGAAGGGGTGGGGGAGGAGACCCAGTTCTTC.

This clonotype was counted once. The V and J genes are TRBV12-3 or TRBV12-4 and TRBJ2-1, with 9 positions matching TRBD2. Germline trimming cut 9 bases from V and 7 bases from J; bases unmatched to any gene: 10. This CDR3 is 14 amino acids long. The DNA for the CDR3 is TGTGCCAGTGCCAGCGGGGGGCCGGGGAATGAGCAGTTCTTC. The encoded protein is CASASGGPGNEQFF.

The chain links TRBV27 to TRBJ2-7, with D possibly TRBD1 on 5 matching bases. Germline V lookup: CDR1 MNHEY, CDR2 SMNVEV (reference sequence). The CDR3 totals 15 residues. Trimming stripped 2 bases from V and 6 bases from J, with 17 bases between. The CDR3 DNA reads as TGTGCCAGCAGTTTAGGAACCCAGGGTCGAAGCGAGCAGTACTTC. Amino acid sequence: CASSLGTQGRSEQYF.

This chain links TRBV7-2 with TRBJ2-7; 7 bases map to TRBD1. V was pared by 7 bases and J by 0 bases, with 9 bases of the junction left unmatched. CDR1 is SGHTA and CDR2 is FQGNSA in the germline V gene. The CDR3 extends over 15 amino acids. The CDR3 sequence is CASTVPGQNSYEQYF. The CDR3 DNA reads TGTGCCAGCACCGTACCGGGACAGAACTCCTACGAGCAGTACTTC.

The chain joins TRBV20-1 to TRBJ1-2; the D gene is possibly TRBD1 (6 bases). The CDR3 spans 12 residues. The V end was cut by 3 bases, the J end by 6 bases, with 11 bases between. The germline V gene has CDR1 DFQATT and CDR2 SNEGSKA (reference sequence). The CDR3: CSASTPGDGYTF. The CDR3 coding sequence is TGCAGTGCTAGTACGCCAGGGGATGGCTACACCTTC.

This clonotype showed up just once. The CDR3 DNA sequence: TGTGCCACCCAACAGAGTAGGAGGACTGAAGCTTTCTTT. This codes for CATQQSRRTEAFF. The genes are TRBV10-3 and TRBJ1-1, with D uncertain. CDR3 length equals 13 residues. The germline gives CDR1 ENHRY, CDR2 SYGVKD. Deletions cut 10 bases from V and 5 bases from J, with 17 bases between.

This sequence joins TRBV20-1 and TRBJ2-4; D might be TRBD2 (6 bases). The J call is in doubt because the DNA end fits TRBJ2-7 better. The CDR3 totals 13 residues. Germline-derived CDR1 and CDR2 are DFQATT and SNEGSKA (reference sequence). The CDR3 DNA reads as TGCAGTGCTAGAGAGAGACTAGTAAGCGAGCAGTACTTC. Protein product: CSARERLVSEQYF.

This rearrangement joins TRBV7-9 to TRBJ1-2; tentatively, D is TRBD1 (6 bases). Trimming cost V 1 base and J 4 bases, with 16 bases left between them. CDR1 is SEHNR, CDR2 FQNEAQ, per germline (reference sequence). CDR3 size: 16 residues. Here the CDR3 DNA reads TGTGCCAGCAGCTTAGACGCTCCGGACAGTTCCTATGGCTACACCTTC. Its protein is CASSLDAPDSSYGYTF.

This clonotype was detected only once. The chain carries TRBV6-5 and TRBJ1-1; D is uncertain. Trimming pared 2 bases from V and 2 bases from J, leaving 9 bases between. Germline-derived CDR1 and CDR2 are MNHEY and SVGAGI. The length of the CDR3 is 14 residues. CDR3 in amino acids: CASSYTGSNTEAFF. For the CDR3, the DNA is TGTGCCAGCAGTTACACTGGGTCTAACACTGAAGCTTTCTTT.